A single sample gave rise to the 21 T cell receptor beta chains below, sequenced in a study of shared clonotypes between healthy human individuals. Cells designated naive CD8 were CD45RO-negative and were positively selected for CCR7, with terminally differentiated effector memory CD45RA+ cells excluded. Assay: immunoSEQ multiplex PCR; the TCRdb copy retains only in-frame clones and omits some. The sample lists about 2 million clones; around 96% were seen once. Sample: naive CD8+ T cells sorted from blood. These receptor sequences come from a man between 18 and 29 years old in good health.

The J gene is TRBJ2-5, the V gene TRBV30, with D perhaps assigned TRBD1 or TRBD2 (7 bases each). The V and J ends lost 8 bases and 5 bases respectively, with 24 bases between them. CDR1 is GTSNPN and CDR2 is SVGIG in the germline V gene (reference sequence). This CDR3 contains 15 residues. The CDR3 nucleotides read TGTGCCAGGGGGCGGGGGCGGGGGAGTACGGAGACCCAGTACTTC. Translated, it gives CARGRGRGSTETQYF. Full variable domain (outside the CDR3, taken from reference TRBV30 and TRBJ2-5): SQTIHQWPATLVQPVGSPLSLECTVEGTSNPNLYWYRQAAGRGLQLLFYSVGIGQISSEVPQNLSASRPQDRQFILSSKKLLLSDSGFYLCARGRGRGSTETQYFGPGTRLLVL.

CDR3 region: CASSLGLSSSYEQYF. As DNA, the CDR3 is TGCGCCAGCAGCTTGGGGCTATCGAGCTCCTACGAGCAGTACTTC. The chain combines TRBV5-1 with TRBJ2-7; D remains unclear. Trimming took off 0 bases at V and 0 bases at J, with 10 bases between the two ends. Germline V CDR1 and CDR2: SGHRS, YFSETQ. The CDR3 is 15 residues long.

The gene calls are TRBV2 and TRBJ1-1; perhaps TRBD1 as D (6 bases). The germline V and J ends were trimmed by 6 bases and 3 bases, with 14 bases remaining between them. Germline V gives CDR1 SNHLY, CDR2 FYNNEI. CDR3 length: 14 amino acids. The DNA of the CDR3 is TGTGCCAGCAGGGAGACAGGACCTTACACTGAAGCTTTCTTT. This encodes CASRETGPYTEAFF.

The J gene is TRBJ2-7, the V gene TRBV4-3; D gene ambiguous. The CDR3 extends over 15 amino acids. Germline V gene lookup returns CDR1 LGHNA and CDR2 YSLEER. The ends were cut back, 0 bases at V and 0 bases at J, with 9 bases in the middle. The CDR3 region is CASSQDLPISYEQYF. The CDR3 DNA follows: TGCGCCAGCAGCCAAGATCTGCCGATCTCCTACGAGCAGTACTTC.

V and J are TRBV6-5 and TRBJ2-7; 8 bases are a match to TRBD1. V lost 6 bases to trimming and J lost 5 bases; unmatched junction nucleotides: 6. The CDR3 has 13 amino acids. The germline V gene encodes CDR1 MNHEY and CDR2 SVGAGI. The chain's CDR3 is CASSFGQGNEQYF. The CDR3 bases are TGTGCCAGCAGCTTTGGACAGGGAAACGAGCAGTACTTC.

The chain combines TRBV29-1 with TRBJ2-7; TRBD1 agrees at 8 bases. Trimming cost V 6 bases and J 3 bases; bases outside gene matches: 10. Germline-derived CDR1 and CDR2 are SQVTM and ANQGSEA. The length of the CDR3 is 14 residues. As DNA, the CDR3 is TGCAGCGTCGCACAGGGGGAAGTTTACTACGAGCAGTACTTC. Translation gives CSVAQGEVYYEQYF.

CDR3 sequence (DNA): TGTGCCTGTACTAGGGGGATGAACACTGAAGCTTTCTTT. Translated: CACTRGMNTEAFF. The chain employs TRBV30 and TRBJ1-1, with D possibly TRBD1 on 6 matching bases. The V end lost 6 bases, the J end lost 0 bases, and 11 bases lay between the germline ends. The CDR3 is 13 residues long. The V gene's germline CDR1 is GTSNPN and CDR2 SVGIG (reference sequence).

The CDR3 here is CASRSGAQSTGELFF. DNA of the CDR3: TGTGCCAGCAGATCAGGGGCGCAGAGCACCGGGGAGCTGTTTTTT. The chain carries TRBV9 and TRBJ2-2; D possibly corresponds to TRBD1 (6 bases). Trimming removed 5 bases from V and 4 bases from J, with 15 bases in between. Germline V gene sequence: CDR1 SGDLS, CDR2 YYNGEE. This CDR3 contains 15 residues.

The J gene is TRBJ1-3, the V gene TRBV6-5; 8 positions match TRBD1. V shed 0 bases, J shed 4 bases, and the junction held 5 bases outside the gene matches. The CDR3 spans 16 residues. Germline lookup yields CDR1 MNHEY and CDR2 SVGAGI. The CDR3 region is CASSYSGRGPGNTIYF. The CDR3 DNA follows: TGTGCCAGCAGTTACTCGGGCAGGGGGCCCGGAAACACCATATATTTT.

The V gene is TRBV29-1, the J gene TRBJ2-6; D gene ambiguous. This CDR3 contains 14 residues. Trimming left V 2 bases short and J 0 bases short, with 5 bases between. From germline, CDR1 is SQVTM and CDR2 ANQGSEA. CDR3 loop: CSVETGSGANVLTF. The DNA of the CDR3 is TGCAGCGTTGAAACGGGCTCTGGGGCCAACGTCCTGACTTTC.

The chain uses TRBV28 and TRBJ2-1, with no clear D. CDR1 and CDR2 from the germline V gene are MDHEN and SYDVKM. Trimming removed 5 bases at V and 8 bases at J, with 7 bases between. This CDR3 comprises 11 residues. The CDR3 region is CASSRGYEQFF. Written as DNA, the CDR3 is TGTGCCAGCAGTCGCGGATATGAGCAGTTCTTC.

This chain joins TRBV11-2 and TRBJ1-6, with 10 nucleotides matching TRBD1. Germline V gene lookup returns CDR1 SGHAT and CDR2 FQNNGV. J was trimmed by 9 bases and V by 4 bases; bases with no gene match: 3. The CDR3 totals 14 residues. CDR3 in DNA: TGTGCCAGCAGCTCGACAGGGGGCTTTTCACCCCTCCACTTT. Translated, it gives CASSSTGGFSPLHF.

This chain uses TRBV7-9 with TRBJ1-4, with D possibly TRBD1 on 6 matching bases. Germline CDR1 SEHNR, CDR2 FQNEAQ (reference sequence). The CDR3 is 16 amino acids. V lost 3 bases, J lost 5 bases, and 16 bases lay in between. CDR3 bases: TGTGCCAGCAGCTTCTTTGGGGGGGCGTTAAATGAAAAACTGTTTTTT. It translates to CASSFFGGALNEKLFF.

The chain links TRBV29-1 to TRBJ2-1, with 12 bases lining up with TRBD2. Germline CDR1 SQVTM, CDR2 ANQGSEA. This CDR3 spans 17 amino acids. V shed 6 bases, J shed 6 bases, and the junction held 15 bases outside the gene matches. Here the CDR3 reads CSVTPSFLAGGSNEQFF. Here the CDR3 DNA reads TGCAGCGTCACCCCAAGTTTTCTAGCGGGAGGGTCCAATGAGCAGTTCTTC.

The V and J genes are TRBV29-1 and TRBJ2-7, with 13 positions matching TRBD2. Per germline, CDR1 SQVTM and CDR2 ANQGSEA. The J segment lost 1 base and the V segment lost 3 bases, leaving 6 bases of the junction unmatched. The CDR3 is 16 residues long. CDR3 sequence: CSVEGLAGLSSYEQYF. The CDR3, as DNA: TGCAGCGTTGAGGGACTAGCGGGACTATCGTCCTACGAGCAGTACTTC.

The chain has TRBV2 and TRBJ2-1; 10 positions match TRBD1. V lost 6 bases and J lost 8; bases outside the gene matches: 10. The CDR3 consists of 15 residues. Germline V lookup: CDR1 SNHLY, CDR2 FYNNEI. The CDR3 DNA follows: TGTGCCAGCAGCCCCGGGACAGGGGCGAGGGATGAGCAGTTCTTC. Amino acid sequence: CASSPGTGARDEQFF.

V usage is TRBV10-2 and J usage is TRBJ1-5; no definite D call. This CDR3 is 13 amino acids long. V gave up 2 bases and J gave up 9 bases, with 11 bases separating them. Per germline, CDR1 WSHSY and CDR2 SAAADI. The CDR3 coding sequence is TGCGCCAGCAGTGAGATGGGCGGTGGGCCCCAGCATTTT. Translating gives CASSEMGGGPQHF.

This chain joins TRBV4-2 and TRBJ2-1; 9 nucleotides line up with TRBD1. This CDR3 is built from 15 residues. Germline V gene lookup returns CDR1 LGHNA and CDR2 YNFKEQ. Trimming at V came to 1 base and at J to 8 bases, leaving 6 bases not matched to a gene. The CDR3 region is CASSQGGQGLYEQFF. DNA for the CDR3: TGTGCCAGCAGCCAAGGGGGACAGGGTCTGTATGAGCAGTTCTTC.

The rearrangement links TRBV7-9 to TRBJ1-4; D is perhaps TRBD1 (5 bases). This CDR3 is 16 amino acids long. Looked up from germline, CDR1 is SEHNR and CDR2 is FQNEAQ (reference sequence). The V and J ends lost 4 bases and 1 base respectively, with 13 bases between them. The CDR3 spells CASSSILGGTNEKLFF. The CDR3 nucleotides are TGTGCCAGCAGCTCGATTCTGGGGGGAACTAATGAAAAACTGTTTTTT. Filled out from reference TRBV7-9 and TRBJ1-4, the complete variable domain reads DTGVSQNPRHKITKRGQNVTFRCDPISEHNRLYWYRQTLGQGPEFLTYFQNEAQLEKSRLLSDRFSAERPKGSFSTLEIQRTEQGDSAMYLCASSSILGGTNEKLFFGSGTQLSVL.

This chain connects TRBV4-1 to TRBJ1-1, with 7 positions matching TRBD1. The CDR3 totals 15 residues. Germline-derived CDR1 and CDR2 are MGHRA and YSYEKL. Trimming at V came to 4 bases and at J to 5 bases, leaving 10 bases not matched to a gene. The CDR3 DNA follows: TGCGCCAGCAGCCCTACCAAGGGGGCTGGAACTGAAGCTTTCTTT. This gives the protein CASSPTKGAGTEAFF.

The chain uses TRBV18 and TRBJ1-6; 7 positions match TRBD1. The CDR3 sequence is 16 residues long. Germline CDR1 KGHSH, CDR2 LQKENI. Trimming at V came to 4 bases and at J to 4 bases, leaving 7 bases not matched to a gene. The CDR3 spells CASSLYGTEYNSPLHF. The CDR3 bases are TGTGCCAGCTCACTCTATGGGACAGAGTATAATTCACCCCTCCACTTT.